Below are 24 T cell receptor beta chains sequenced from a single sample in a study of CD8+ T cells in alopecia areata (dated by TCRdb to the late 2010s). This specimen's time point label, per the study, means: less than five weeks on oral tofacitinib. This sample's treatment or condition label indicates: oral pan-JAK inhibitor, 5-10 mg twice daily. Library preparation was by the immunoSEQ multiplex PCR assay. For TCR sequencing, RNA was extracted from every sample and reverse transcribed into cDNA to serve as template. The source is immuneACCESS, and TCRdb retained only in-frame sequences with V and J called. Part of the clones is not carried over; for the studies checked, unresolved V genes explain less than half of this, and the remainder is unexplained. This sample has about 140,000 clones in its table, and 85% to 90% of those were observed once. In total, the top ten clones hold about 12% of the sample.

Sequenced here: CD8+ T cells sorted from blood, sampled at week 4, from a patient treated with tofacitinib. These receptors all come from a human donor with alopecia areata.

V is TRBV10-3 and J is TRBJ2-1; TRBD2 matches 14 bases. CDR3 size: 19 residues. Unmatched junction bases numbered 8, after V lost 0 bases and J lost 4 bases. Germline values: CDR1 ENHRY, CDR2 SYGVKD. DNA of the CDR3: TGTGCCATCAGTGAGTCGATGACTAGCGGGGGGGCCCGGTACAATGAGCAGTTCTTC. Amino acids: CAISESMTSGGARYNEQFF.

The chain links TRBV4-1 to TRBJ2-2, with TRBD2 identical over 7 bases. The germline V gene has CDR1 MGHRA and CDR2 YSYEKL. Trimming took 3 bases from V and 6 from J; bases not matched to a gene: 7. CDR3 length: 15 residues. The CDR3 region has the DNA TGCGCCAGCAGCCAGTTAGCGGGTACGGCCGGGGAGCTGTTTTTT. This sequence encodes CASSQLAGTAGELFF.

The chain is built from TRBV12-5 and TRBJ2-7; D is undetermined. This CDR3 spans 11 amino acids. Per the germline V gene, CDR1 is LGHNT and CDR2 is FRNRAP. V dropped 6 bases and J dropped 3 bases, with 6 bases sitting between them. Here the CDR3 reads CASGQSYEQYF. DNA for the CDR3: TGTGCTAGTGGGCAAAGCTACGAGCAGTACTTC.

This chain links TRBV5-1 with TRBJ2-7, with 9 bases matching TRBD1. V was clipped by 5 bases and J by 2 bases; unmatched bases: 5. The CDR3 contains 14 residues. Germline CDR1 and CDR2: SGHRS and YFSETQ. Here the CDR3 DNA reads TGCGCCAGCAGTCCGGACAGGGGACCCTACGAGCAGTACTTC. Translation gives CASSPDRGPYEQYF.

By its share, this clone is medium-sized. The J gene is TRBJ2-7, the V gene TRBV11-2; no firm D call. Trimming stripped 5 bases from V and 6 bases from J, with 8 bases between. Germline V gives CDR1 SGHAT, CDR2 FQNNGV. CDR3 length: 11 residues. As DNA, the CDR3 is TGTGCCAGCAGCCACCGTCGCGAGCAGTACTTC. Its translation is CASSHRREQYF.

The gene calls are TRBV6-4 and TRBJ2-1; D remains ambiguous. CDR1 MRHNA and CDR2 SNTAGT come from the germline V gene. This CDR3 has 12 residues. Trimming pared 2 bases from V and 7 bases from J, leaving 6 bases between. CDR3 protein: CASSDGENEQFF. For the CDR3, the DNA is TGTGCCAGCAGTGACGGAGAGAATGAGCAGTTCTTC.

As to this clone: Other DNA sequences of this sample code for an identical CDR3. The J gene is TRBJ1-1, the V gene TRBV30, with a weak D call TRBD1 (6 bases). The V gene lost 0 bases and the J gene lost 4 bases, with 9 bases spanning the gap. This CDR3 has 13 amino acids. Germline loops: CDR1 GTSNPN, CDR2 SVGIG (reference sequence). The CDR3 DNA reads TGTGCCTGGAGTGTCCGAGGGGGCACTGAAGCTTTCTTT. This gives the protein CAWSVRGGTEAFF.

The V call is TRBV6-5, the J call TRBJ2-1; 10 bases fit TRBD1. The CDR3 runs 15 residues. With V trimmed by 4 bases and J by 8 bases, 8 bases remained unmatched. Germline CDR1 and CDR2: MNHEY and SVGAGI. This chain's CDR3 is CASSSDRGLLDEQFF. For the CDR3, the DNA is TGTGCCAGCAGTTCCGACAGGGGGCTACTAGATGAGCAGTTCTTC.

On this clone itself: The sample contains more than one DNA sequence encoding this CDR3. The chain joins TRBV25-1 to TRBJ2-5; D remains unclear. CDR1 is MGHDK, CDR2 SYGVNS, per germline. This CDR3 comprises 12 residues. V lost 4 bases and J lost 1, with 4 bases in between. The CDR3 reads CASSGGQETQYF. In DNA form, the CDR3 reads TGTGCCAGCAGTGGGGGCCAAGAGACCCAGTACTTC.

The gene calls are TRBV29-1 and TRBJ2-6; unclear D gene. V lost 6 bases, J lost 2 bases, and 14 bases lay in between. CDR1 and CDR2 (germline): SQVTM, ANQGSEA. The length of the CDR3 is 15 residues. As DNA, the CDR3 is TGCAGCGTCCTCCCCTCAAGGGCTGGGGCCAACGTCCTGACTTTC. Protein product: CSVLPSRAGANVLTF. The entire variable domain, with the rest obtained from reference TRBV29-1 and TRBJ2-6, is as follows: SAVISQKPSRDICQRGTSLTIQCQVDSQVTMMFWYRQQPGQSLTLIATANQGSEATYESGFVIDKFPISRPNLTFSTLTVSNMSPEDSSIYLCSVLPSRAGANVLTFGAGSRLTVL.

This rearrangement joins TRBV4-1 to TRBJ1-2; D is unresolved. Germline assignment: CDR1 MGHRA and CDR2 YSYEKL. Trimming stripped 0 bases from V and 6 bases from J, with 23 bases between. This CDR3 has 18 residues. CDR3 loop: CASSQEVDGEVYLNGYTF. CDR3 nucleotide sequence: TGCGCCAGCAGCCAAGAGGTGGACGGGGAAGTCTATCTAAATGGCTACACCTTC.

CDR3 residues: CASSFGLAGDEQFF. As DNA, the CDR3 is TGCGCCAGCAGCTTCGGACTAGCGGGCGATGAGCAGTTCTTC. The chain recombines TRBV5-1 with TRBJ2-1; 11 nucleotides match TRBD2. Germline CDR1 and CDR2: SGHRS and YFSETQ. CDR3 length: 14 amino acids. The trim removed 2 bases at V and 8 bases at J, leaving 3 bases unmatched.

The chain combines TRBV30 with TRBJ1-1; no firm D call. This CDR3 is 14 amino acids long. V gave up 3 bases and J gave up 2 bases, with 13 bases separating them. Germline V CDR1 and CDR2: GTSNPN, SVGIG (reference sequence). CDR3 sequence (DNA): TGTGCCTGGAGCTCGGGCCAACAAAACACTGAAGCTTTCTTT. Amino acid sequence: CAWSSGQQNTEAFF.

The chain joins TRBV4-2 to TRBJ2-7, with D possibly matching TRBD2 (6 bases). Trimming took off 1 base at V and 0 bases at J, with 16 bases between the two ends. Germline lookup yields CDR1 LGHNA and CDR2 YNFKEQ. The CDR3 runs to 17 residues. The CDR3 sequence is CASSQGAGPRSSYEQYF. CDR3 coding DNA: TGTGCCAGCAGCCAAGGGGCGGGACCAAGGAGCTCCTACGAGCAGTACTTC.

The rearrangement uses TRBV2 and TRBJ2-1; D may be TRBD1 or TRBD2 (5 bases each). Germline assignment: CDR1 SNHLY and CDR2 FYNNEI. V was clipped by 11 bases and J by 7 bases, with 9 bases between them. The CDR3 loop spans 10 amino acids. DNA for the CDR3: TGTGCCGGAGGACAAAATGAGCAGTTCTTC. Amino acid sequence: CAGGQNEQFF.

DNA for the CDR3: TGTGCCAGCAGTGACATGGGCCGCAACTACAATGAGCAGTTCTTC. It yields the protein CASSDMGRNYNEQFF. This sequence joins TRBV2 and TRBJ2-1, with D hard to call. V dropped 3 bases and J dropped 3 bases, with 12 bases sitting between them. Germline CDR1 reads SNHLY; CDR2 reads FYNNEI. The CDR3 has 15 amino acids.

The rearrangement joins TRBV9 to TRBJ2-7; D perhaps matches TRBD1 (6 bases). This CDR3 contains 14 residues. V was cut by 4 bases and J by 4 bases, with 15 bases left in between. Germline V CDR1 and CDR2: SGDLS, YYNGEE. CDR3 region: CASSFRQVRYEQYF. The CDR3 region has the DNA TGTGCCAGCAGCTTTCGACAGGTTCGATACGAGCAGTACTTC. Filled out from reference TRBV9 and TRBJ2-7, the complete variable domain reads DSGVTQTPKHLITATGQRVTLRCSPRSGDLSVYWYQQSLDQGLQFLIQYYNGEERAKGNILERFSAQQFPDLHSELNLSSLELGDSALYFCASSFRQVRYEQYFGPGTRLTVT.

The gene calls are TRBV29-1 and TRBJ2-1, with 9 nucleotides matching TRBD2. Per germline, CDR1 SQVTM and CDR2 ANQGSEA. V shed 3 bases, J shed 0 bases, and the junction held 12 bases outside the gene matches. This CDR3 comprises 18 residues. The CDR3 reads CSVEYATSGLSSYNEQFF. CDR3 nucleotide sequence: TGCAGCGTTGAGTATGCGACTAGCGGTTTAAGCTCCTACAATGAGCAGTTCTTC.

J is TRBJ2-2 and V is TRBV25-1; 9 nucleotides align to TRBD1. The V gene's germline CDR1 is MGHDK and CDR2 SYGVNS. The length of the CDR3 is 16 residues. V shed 4 bases, J shed 0 bases, and the junction held 3 bases outside the gene matches. The CDR3 DNA sequence: TGTGCCAGCAGTGTGTACAGGGGGCCGAACACCGGGGAGCTGTTTTTT. Its translation is CASSVYRGPNTGELFF.

The rearrangement uses TRBV5-4 and TRBJ2-1; 7 nucleotides align to TRBD1. This CDR3 is built from 16 residues. Trimming cost V 1 base and J 1 base; bases outside gene matches: 5. In germline, CDR1 is SGHNT, CDR2 YYREEE (reference sequence). The CDR3 loop reads CASSLRDRASYNEQFF. CDR3 nucleotide sequence: TGTGCCAGCAGCTTGAGAGACAGGGCATCCTACAATGAGCAGTTCTTC.

The count of this clone is one. The genes are TRBV30 and TRBJ2-1; 9 bases are shared with TRBD2. In germline, CDR1 is GTSNPN, CDR2 SVGIG (reference sequence). CDR3 length: 17 residues. After removal of 3 bases from V and 0 bases from J, the junction contained 9 bases not matched to a gene. As DNA, the CDR3 is TGTGCCTGGAGAACGCTAGCGGGGCCCCTCTCCTACAATGAGCAGTTCTTC. Amino acid sequence: CAWRTLAGPLSYNEQFF.

This chain joins TRBV30 and TRBJ1-1, with D possibly matching TRBD1 (6 bases). The length of the CDR3 is 12 residues. V was pared by 2 bases and J by 5 bases, with 9 bases between. Germline values: CDR1 GTSNPN, CDR2 SVGIG (reference sequence). The chain's CDR3 is CAWSLGGTEAFF. The CDR3, as DNA: TGTGCCTGGAGTCTAGGGGGGACTGAAGCTTTCTTT.

As for this clone: This CDR3 is also generated by other DNA sequences in the sample. The rearrangement joins TRBV9 to TRBJ2-1; a weak D match, TRBD2 (5 bases). V was trimmed by 0 bases and J by 9 bases, leaving 7 bases between them. The CDR3 spans 12 residues. Germline V lookup: CDR1 SGDLS, CDR2 YYNGEE. CDR3 in DNA: TGTGCCAGCAGCGTAGGCGGAGGTGAGCAGTTCTTC. Encoded protein: CASSVGGGEQFF. Combining the CDR3 with reference TRBV9 and TRBJ2-1 gives the whole variable domain DSGVTQTPKHLITATGQRVTLRCSPRSGDLSVYWYQQSLDQGLQFLIQYYNGEERAKGNILERFSAQQFPDLHSELNLSSLELGDSALYFCASSVGGGEQFFGPGTRLTVL.

The V gene is TRBV13, the J gene TRBJ2-1, with a weak D call TRBD2 (5 bases). V was shortened by 5 bases and J by 7 bases, with 21 bases between the two germline ends. This CDR3 contains 16 residues. Germline CDR1 reads PRHDT; CDR2 reads FYEKMQ (reference sequence). The CDR3 bases are TGTGCCAGCAGCACCTCGCGGCTAGCCACACTGAATGAGCAGTTCTTC. Translation gives CASSTSRLATLNEQFF.